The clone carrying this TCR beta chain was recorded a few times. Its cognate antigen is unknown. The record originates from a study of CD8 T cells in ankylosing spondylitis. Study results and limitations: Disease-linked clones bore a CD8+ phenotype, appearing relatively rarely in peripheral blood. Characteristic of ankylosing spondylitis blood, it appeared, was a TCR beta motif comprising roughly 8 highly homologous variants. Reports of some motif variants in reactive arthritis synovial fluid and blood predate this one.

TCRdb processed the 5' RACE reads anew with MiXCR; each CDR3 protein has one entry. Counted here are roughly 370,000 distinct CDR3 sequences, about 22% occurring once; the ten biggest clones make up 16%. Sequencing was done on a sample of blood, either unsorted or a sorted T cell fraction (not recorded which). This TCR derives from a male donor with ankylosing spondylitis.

This CDR3 reads CASSIGGGTYNEQFF. CDR3 DNA: TGTGCCAGCAGCATCGGTGGCGGCACCTACAATGAGCAGTTCTTC. The V and J genes are TRBV9 and TRBJ2-1; D uncertain. Trimming pared 4 bases from V and 2 bases from J, leaving 13 bases between. The CDR3 consists of 15 residues. From germline, CDR1 is SGDLS and CDR2 YYNGEE.